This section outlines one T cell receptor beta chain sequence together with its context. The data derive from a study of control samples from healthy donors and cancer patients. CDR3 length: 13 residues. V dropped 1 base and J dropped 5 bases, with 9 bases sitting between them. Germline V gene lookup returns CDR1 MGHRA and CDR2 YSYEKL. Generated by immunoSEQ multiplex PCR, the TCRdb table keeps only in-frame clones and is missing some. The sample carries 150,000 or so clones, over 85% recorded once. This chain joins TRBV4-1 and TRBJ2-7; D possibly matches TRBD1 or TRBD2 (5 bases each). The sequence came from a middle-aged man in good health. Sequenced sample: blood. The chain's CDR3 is CASSQGGWNEQYF. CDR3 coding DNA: TGCGCCAGCAGCCAAGGGGGGTGGAACGAGCAGTACTTC.